This section outlines one T cell receptor beta chain sequence together with its context. The sample originates from a study of shared clonotypes between healthy human individuals. Background on the study: Researchers assigned three CD4 naive, three CD4 memory, two CD8 naive and one CD8 memory plate to each donor.

In the source study's methods: There were no quality scores in the junction-only immunoSEQ sequences, so filtering differed. Sequenced by immunoSEQ multiplex PCR; TCRdb stores in-frame clones only, minus some. V and J calls and clone size are given by that table; D and trimming were obtained from the DNA. The sample has about 2.4 million clones, 93% seen once. From CD4+ cells came CD45RA+ naive and CD45RA-negative memory subsets. Germline CDR1 and CDR2: LNHDA and SQIVND (reference sequence). V dropped 0 bases and J dropped 0 bases, with 9 bases sitting between them. The CDR3 has 15 amino acids. The chain recombines TRBV19 with TRBJ2-7; D is unresolved. The clonotype originates from a man between 18 and 29 years old in good health. Some clones in this sample may be carry-over from other donors' samples. Sequenced input: naive CD4+ T cells from PBMCs. This sample's subset: CD45RA+ positively selected. The CDR3 loop is CASSIDRAGSYEQYF. The CDR3 nucleotides read TGTGCCAGTAGTATAGATCGAGCCGGCTCCTACGAGCAGTACTTC.